These 10 T cell receptor beta chains came from one sample sequenced in a study of blood T cells in healthy people across ages. Primed by a sample-barcoded 5' primer and a J-beta primer mix, a second PCR proceeded for roughly 6 to 12 cycles. TCRdb re-called the 5' RACE reads with MiXCR, one entry per CDR3 protein. The table has 1,800,000 or so distinct CDR3 sequences, roughly two fifths seen once. Sequencing input: blood. These receptors were taken from a human donor in good health.

The rearrangement joins TRBV7-2 to TRBJ2-7, with D unclear. The V gene's germline CDR1 is SGHTA and CDR2 FQGNSA. The V and J ends lost 2 bases and 8 bases respectively, with 10 bases between them. This CDR3 contains 12 residues. Here the CDR3 reads CASSLPADKQYF. The CDR3 DNA follows: TGTGCCAGCAGCTTACCAGCAGACAAGCAGTACTTC.

The table lists this clonotype with a few counts. The V gene is TRBV7-3, the J gene TRBJ2-7, with TRBD1 as a possible D gene (6 bases). This CDR3 contains 15 residues. V dropped 0 bases and J dropped 4 bases, with 13 bases sitting between them. Germline V CDR1 and CDR2: SGHTA, FQGTGA. The CDR3 region is CASSLTGTPGYEQYF. The CDR3 nucleotides are TGTGCCAGCAGCTTAACAGGGACACCCGGGTACGAGCAGTACTTC.

This clonotype was detected a few times. This chain uses TRBV13 with TRBJ2-3; D unclear. V lost 2 bases, J lost 4 bases, and 10 bases lay in between. The length of the CDR3 is 14 residues. Germline V gene sequence: CDR1 PRHDT, CDR2 FYEKMQ (reference sequence). The CDR3 is CASSLSRVADTQYF. The CDR3 coding sequence is TGTGCCAGCAGCTTAAGTAGGGTAGCAGATACGCAGTATTTT.

V is TRBV7-8 and J is TRBJ2-3; D is unresolved. CDR1 and CDR2 (germline): SGHVS, FQNEAQ. V was clipped by 1 base and J by 0 bases, with 14 bases between them. The CDR3 is 17 amino acids. The CDR3 sequence is CASSLVFTVTSTDTQYF. The CDR3 nucleotides are TGTGCCAGCAGCTTAGTTTTCACAGTCACTAGCACAGATACGCAGTATTTT.

This clonotype was seen many times. The chain couples TRBV3-1 to TRBJ1-2; no clear D gene. The CDR3 is made up of 14 amino acids. Trimming removed 2 bases from V and 4 bases from J, with 11 bases in between. CDR1 and CDR2 (germline): LGHDT, YNNKEL (reference sequence). CDR3 sequence (DNA): TGTGCCAGCAGCCAATCCGAGCTTACCTATGGCTACACCTTC. Translated: CASSQSELTYGYTF.

The V gene is TRBV7-9, the J gene TRBJ2-1, with TRBD2 matching over 7 bases. The germline V gene encodes CDR1 SEHNR and CDR2 FQNEAQ (reference sequence). The CDR3 length is 16 residues. With 0 bases clipped from V and 0 bases from J, the junction kept 2 bases outside the gene matches. The CDR3 here is CASSLAGRDSYNEQFF. Here the CDR3 DNA reads TGTGCCAGCAGCTTAGCGGGGAGGGACTCCTACAATGAGCAGTTCTTC.

The rearrangement uses TRBV18 and TRBJ2-1; 7 nucleotides agree with TRBD2. The CDR3 contains 13 residues. V shed 3 bases and J 9 bases; nucleotides not matched to a gene: 5. Germline-derived CDR1 and CDR2 are KGHSH and LQKENI. The CDR3 DNA reads TGTGCCAGCTCACCTGCTAGCGGCGGTGAGCAGTTCTTC. As protein: CASSPASGGEQFF. Variable domain in full (rest from reference TRBV18 and TRBJ2-1): NAGVMQNPRHLVRRRGQEARLRCSPMKGHSHVYWYRQLPEEGLKFMVYLQKENIIDESGMPKERFSAEFPKEGPSILRIQQVVRGDSAAYFCASSPASGGEQFFGPGTRLTVL.

The chain combines TRBV6-2 or TRBV6-3 with TRBJ2-3, with 10 bases fitting TRBD1. Trimming took 5 bases from V and 0 from J; bases not matched to a gene: 11. The CDR3 length is 18 residues. Germline V gives CDR1 MNHEY, CDR2 SVGEGT. In nucleotides, the CDR3 is TGTGCCAGCAGTCTCCTCGACAGGGGGCCCGCTAGCACAGATACGCAGTATTTT. Its protein is CASSLLDRGPASTDTQYF.

V gene TRBV12-3 or TRBV12-4 combines with J gene TRBJ2-1, with TRBD1 as a possible D gene (6 bases). V lost 3 bases and J lost 7, with 16 bases in between. CDR3 size: 15 residues. The CDR3 sequence is CASSLGRGLENEQFF. DNA of the CDR3: TGTGCCAGCAGTTTGGGCAGGGGATTGGAAAATGAGCAGTTCTTC.

This sequence joins TRBV20-1 and TRBJ2-1, with TRBD1 identical over 8 bases. V lost 5 bases, J lost 10 bases, and 13 bases stayed unmatched. In germline, CDR1 is DFQATT, CDR2 SNEGSKA (reference sequence). The CDR3 is 14 residues long. The CDR3 sequence is CSAPRTGPDGEQFF. The CDR3, as DNA: TGCAGTGCTCCTAGGACAGGGCCGGACGGGGAGCAGTTCTTC.